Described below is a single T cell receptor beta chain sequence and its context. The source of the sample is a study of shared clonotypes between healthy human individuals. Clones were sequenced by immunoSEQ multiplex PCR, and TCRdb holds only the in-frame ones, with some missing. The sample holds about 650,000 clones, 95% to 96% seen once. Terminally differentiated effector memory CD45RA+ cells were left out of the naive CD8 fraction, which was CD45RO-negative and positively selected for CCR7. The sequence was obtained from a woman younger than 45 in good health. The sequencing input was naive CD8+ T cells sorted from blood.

The CDR3 sequence: CASSLDTYPYEQYF. The CDR3 region has the DNA TGTGCCAGCAGCTTAGATACTTATCCCTACGAGCAGTACTTC. This chain links TRBV7-9 with TRBJ2-7; no definite D call. The CDR3 is made up of 14 amino acids. Trimming shortened V by 1 base and J by 2 bases, and 9 bases separated the two germline ends. Germline CDR1 is SEHNR and CDR2 is FQNEAQ (reference sequence).